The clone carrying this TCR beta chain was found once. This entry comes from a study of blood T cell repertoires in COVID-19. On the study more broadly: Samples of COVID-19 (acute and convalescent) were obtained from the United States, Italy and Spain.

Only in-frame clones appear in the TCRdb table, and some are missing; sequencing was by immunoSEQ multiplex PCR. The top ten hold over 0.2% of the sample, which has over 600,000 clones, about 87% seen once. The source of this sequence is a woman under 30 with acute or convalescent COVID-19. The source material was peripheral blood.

CDR3 in amino acids: CASSVGKTGFTYEQYF. The DNA of the CDR3 is TGTGCCAGCAGCGTAGGAAAGACAGGCTTCACCTACGAGCAGTACTTC. V is TRBV9 and J is TRBJ2-7; a possible D gene is TRBD1 (6 bases). Germline V gene data show CDR1 as SGDLS and CDR2 as YYNGEE. The CDR3 extends over 16 amino acids. V shed 0 bases and J shed 2 bases, with 15 bases lying between them.